The 11 T cell receptor beta chains listed next were all sequenced from one sample in a study of shared clonotypes between healthy human individuals. The repertoire was sequenced with immunoSEQ multiplex PCR; TCRdb's copy has only in-frame clones and lacks some. Of approximately 1,500,000 clones in the sample, roughly 96% were seen once. Sequencing was carried out using naive CD4+ T cells sorted from blood. The subset is: CD45RA+ positively selected. The receptors here all came from a man aged 25 to 40 in good health.

This CDR3 is CASSPQQAVSYNEQFF. The CDR3 nucleotides are TGTGCCAGCAGCCCCCAGCAGGCCGTTTCCTACAATGAGCAGTTCTTC. The V call is TRBV7-3, the J call TRBJ2-1; D remains ambiguous. The V gene lost 5 bases and the J gene lost 1 base, with 15 bases spanning the gap. The CDR3 has 16 residues. The germline gives CDR1 SGHTA, CDR2 FQGTGA.

This sequence joins TRBV11-2 and TRBJ2-1; 9 positions match TRBD1. The CDR3 covers 13 residues. Trimming removed 4 bases from V and 10 bases from J; junction bases left unmatched: 5. Germline-derived CDR1 and CDR2 are SGHAT and FQNNGV. In nucleotides, the CDR3 is TGTGCCAGCAGCTCCAACAGGGGGCGAGAGCAGTTCTTC. Its protein product is CASSSNRGREQFF.

This chain connects TRBV7-9 to TRBJ1-1, with 8 nucleotides matching TRBD1. This CDR3 has 14 residues. The ends lost 5 bases at V and 6 bases at J; junction bases unmatched: 8. Germline V gene lookup returns CDR1 SEHNR and CDR2 FQNEAQ (reference sequence). Written as DNA, the CDR3 is TGTGCCAGCAGCCACGGGACAGGAATTGCTGAAGCTTTCTTT. Its translation is CASSHGTGIAEAFF.

The gene calls are TRBV2 and TRBJ2-6, with unresolved D. The CDR3 is 16 amino acids. Trimming shortened V by 6 bases and J by 0 bases, and 12 bases separated the two germline ends. Germline CDR1 is SNHLY and CDR2 is FYNNEI. The CDR3 loop reads CASSAIRISGANVLTF. The CDR3 nucleotides read TGTGCCAGCAGCGCAATCCGGATCTCTGGGGCCAACGTCCTGACTTTC.

This chain links TRBV28 with TRBJ2-1, with 7 bases matching TRBD2. V lost 6 bases to trimming and J lost 2 bases; unmatched junction nucleotides: 7. From germline, CDR1 is MDHEN and CDR2 SYDVKM. CDR3 size: 15 residues. The CDR3 DNA reads as TGTGCCAGCAGCCCAGCGGGACCCACCTACAATGAGCAGTTCTTC. Translated, it gives CASSPAGPTYNEQFF.

The V and J genes are TRBV6-1 and TRBJ2-7; weak D call: TRBD2 (5 bases). This CDR3 has 16 amino acids. Germline CDR1 is MNHNS and CDR2 is SASEGT. Trimming left V 1 base short and J 3 bases short, with 16 bases between. The CDR3 loop is CASSEGVRGNGYEQYF. DNA for the CDR3: TGTGCCAGCAGTGAAGGGGTACGGGGAAACGGCTACGAGCAGTACTTC.

The chain recombines TRBV19 with TRBJ2-1; TRBD2 matches 7 bases. The V segment lost 0 bases and the J segment 7 bases; nucleotides outside the gene matches: 12. The germline V gene has CDR1 LNHDA and CDR2 SQIVND (reference sequence). The CDR3 extends over 17 amino acids. The CDR3 region has the DNA TGTGCCAGTAGTATAGAGGTAAAGCGGGGTGCTAGGAATGAGCAGTTCTTC. Its protein is CASSIEVKRGARNEQFF.

A single count supports this clone. The chain links TRBV30 to TRBJ2-1; no clear D. The CDR3 covers 12 residues. The V end was cut by 5 bases, the J end by 6 bases, with 11 bases between. Germline CDR1 and CDR2: GTSNPN and SVGIG (reference sequence). The CDR3 sequence: CAWSPQLNEQFF. As DNA, the CDR3 is TGTGCCTGGTCACCCCAGCTCAATGAGCAGTTCTTC. The full variable domain, completed using reference TRBV30 and TRBJ2-1, is SQTIHQWPATLVQPVGSPLSLECTVEGTSNPNLYWYRQAAGRGLQLLFYSVGIGQISSEVPQNLSASRPQDRQFILSSKKLLLSDSGFYLCAWSPQLNEQFFGPGTRLTVL.

V and J are TRBV5-6 and TRBJ2-5; D not certain. Deletions cut 4 bases from V and 2 bases from J, with 12 bases between. This CDR3 is 14 amino acids long. From germline, CDR1 is SGHDT and CDR2 YYEEEE. The CDR3: CASSPSPRQETQYF. CDR3 coding DNA: TGTGCCAGCAGCCCCTCTCCCCGTCAAGAGACCCAGTACTTC.

The genes are TRBV29-1 and TRBJ2-7; 7 bases are shared with TRBD1. The junction had 6 bases not matched to a gene; V was cut back by 5 bases and J by 2 bases. In germline, CDR1 is SQVTM, CDR2 ANQGSEA. The CDR3 consists of 13 residues. CDR3 coding DNA: TGCAGCGTTTTGGGGACAGATACCTACGAGCAGTACTTC. Amino acid sequence: CSVLGTDTYEQYF.

The chain is built from TRBV11-2 and TRBJ1-5; D ambiguous. The CDR3 spans 13 residues. The V end lost 0 bases, the J end lost 5 bases, and 5 bases lay between the germline ends. CDR1 SGHAT and CDR2 FQNNGV come from the germline V gene. Here the CDR3 DNA reads TGTGCCAGCAGCTTAGATCACGATCAGCCCCAGCATTTT. Residues: CASSLDHDQPQHF.